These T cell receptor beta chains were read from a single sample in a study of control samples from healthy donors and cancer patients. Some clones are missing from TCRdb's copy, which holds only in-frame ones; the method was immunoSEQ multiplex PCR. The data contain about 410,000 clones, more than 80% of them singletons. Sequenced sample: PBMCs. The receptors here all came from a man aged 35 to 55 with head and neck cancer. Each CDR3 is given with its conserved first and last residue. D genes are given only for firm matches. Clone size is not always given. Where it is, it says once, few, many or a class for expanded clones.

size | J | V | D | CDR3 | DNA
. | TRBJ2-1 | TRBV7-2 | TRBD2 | CASSVGLLYNEQFF | TGTGCCAGCAGCGTGGGACTATTATACAATGAGCAGTTCTTC
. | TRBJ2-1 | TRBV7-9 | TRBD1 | CASSLLGTGYNEQFF | TGTGCCAGCAGCTTATTGGGGACAGGGTACAATGAGCAGTTCTTC
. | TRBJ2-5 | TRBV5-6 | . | CASSLPRGGETQYF | TGTGCCAGCAGCTTGCCTCGGGGTGGGGAGACCCAGTACTTC
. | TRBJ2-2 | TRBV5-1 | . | CASSPRYAGTGELFF | TGCGCCAGCAGCCCTAGGTACGCAGGCACCGGGGAGCTGTTTTTT
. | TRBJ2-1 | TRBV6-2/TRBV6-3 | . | CASSLKGGLNEQFF | TGTGCCAGCAGTTTGAAGGGGGGCCTTAATGAGCAGTTCTTC
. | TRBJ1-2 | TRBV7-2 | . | CASSPRTSTNYGYTF | TGTGCCAGCAGCCCGAGGACATCTACCAACTATGGCTACACCTTC
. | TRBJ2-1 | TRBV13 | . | CASSLGVSRRATYNEQFF | TGTGCCAGCAGCTTAGGGGTTAGTCGGCGGGCCACCTACAATGAGCAGTTCTTC
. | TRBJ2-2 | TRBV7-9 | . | CASRMGAGYTGELFF | TGTGCCAGCAGGATGGGGGCGGGGTACACCGGGGAGCTGTTTTTT
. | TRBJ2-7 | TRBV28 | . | CASSLLRKGLHEQYF | TGTGCCAGCAGTTTGCTGCGGAAGGGTCTTCACGAGCAGTACTTC
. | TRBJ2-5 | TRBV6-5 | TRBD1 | CASRAWTGGTETQYF | TGTGCCAGCAGAGCCTGGACAGGGGGGACGGAGACCCAGTACTTC
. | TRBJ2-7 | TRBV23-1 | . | CASSQRGKTPYEQYF | TGCGCCAGCAGTCAAAGGGGAAAGACCCCCTACGAGCAGTACTTC
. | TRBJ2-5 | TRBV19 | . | CASSPDARGTQYF | TGTGCCAGTAGTCCCGACGCGCGGGGGACCCAGTACTTC
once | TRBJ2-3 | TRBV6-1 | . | CASSEQGELDTQYF | TGTGCCAGCAGTGAACAGGGCGAGTTGGATACGCAGTATTTT
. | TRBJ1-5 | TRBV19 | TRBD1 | CASSEMTGGNQPQHF | TGTGCCAGTAGTGAGATGACAGGGGGCAATCAGCCCCAGCATTTT
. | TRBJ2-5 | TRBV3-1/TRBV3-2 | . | CASSQVSGLLETQYF | TGTGCCAGCAGCCAAGTCTCCGGTCTCTTGGAGACCCAGTACTTC
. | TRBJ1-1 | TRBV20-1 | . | CSGQDKAFF | TGCAGTGGCCAGGACAAGGCTTTCTTT
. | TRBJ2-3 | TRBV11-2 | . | CASSPDYAADTQYF | TGTGCCAGCAGCCCGGACTATGCCGCAGATACGCAGTATTTT
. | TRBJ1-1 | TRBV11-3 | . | CASSLDTVGTEAFF | TGTGCCAGCAGCTTAGACACCGTTGGGACTGAAGCTTTCTTT
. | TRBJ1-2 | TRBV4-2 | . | CASSPSGLGYGYTF | TGTGCCAGCAGCCCCTCGGGGTTGGGCTATGGCTACACCTTC
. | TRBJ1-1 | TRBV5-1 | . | CASSLNRANTEAFF | TGCGCCAGCAGCTTAAACCGGGCTAACACTGAAGCTTTCTTT
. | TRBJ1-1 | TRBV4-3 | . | CASSQATGSTEAFF | TGCGCCAGCAGCCAGGCTACAGGATCCACTGAAGCTTTCTTT
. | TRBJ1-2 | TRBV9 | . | CASSVGSRDYGYTF | TGTGCCAGCAGCGTAGGTTCCAGGGACTATGGCTACACCTTC
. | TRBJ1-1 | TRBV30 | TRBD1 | CAWRPGGGTEAFF | TGTGCCTGGAGACCAGGGGGCGGCACTGAAGCTTTCTTT
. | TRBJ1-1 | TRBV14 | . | CASSPFIDTEAFF | TGTGCCAGCAGCCCCTTCATCGACACTGAAGCTTTCTTT
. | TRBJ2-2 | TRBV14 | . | CASSQRNTGELFF | TGTGCCAGCAGCCAGCGGAACACCGGGGAGCTGTTTTTT
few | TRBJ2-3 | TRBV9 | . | CASSARLQTDTQYF | TGTGCCAGCAGCGCCCGCTTGCAGACAGATACGCAGTATTTT
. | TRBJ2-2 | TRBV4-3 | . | CASSLRTGEAGELFF | TGCGCCAGCAGCCTCCGTACGGGAGAGGCCGGGGAGCTGTTTTTT
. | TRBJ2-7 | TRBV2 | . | CASSVLDNPYEQYF | TGTGCCAGCAGTGTGCTGGACAACCCCTACGAGCAGTACTTC
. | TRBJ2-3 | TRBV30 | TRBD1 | CAFDRGVTDTQYF | TGTGCCTTCGACAGGGGGGTTACAGATACGCAGTATTTT
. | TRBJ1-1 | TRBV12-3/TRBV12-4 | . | CASSLGGTTEAFF | TGTGCCAGCAGTTTGGGGGGGACCACTGAAGCTTTCTTT
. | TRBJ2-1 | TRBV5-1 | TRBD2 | CASSLGAGGRYEQFF | TGCGCCAGCAGCTTAGGAGCGGGAGGCCGATATGAGCAGTTCTTC
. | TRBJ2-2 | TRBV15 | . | CATSRDASGELFF | TGTGCCACCAGCAGAGATGCTTCCGGGGAGCTGTTTTTT
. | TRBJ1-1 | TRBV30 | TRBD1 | CASRGHTEAFF | TGTGCCTCCAGGGGGCACACTGAAGCTTTCTTT
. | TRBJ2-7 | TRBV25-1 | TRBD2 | CASSRTSSYEQYF | TGTGCCAGCTCCCGGACTAGCTCCTACGAGCAGTACTTC